The 28 T cell receptor beta chains below all came from one sample that was sequenced in a study of low-dose radiotherapy and immunotherapy resistance in tumors. The TCRs were subjected to amplification over about 20 PCR cycles employing a constant-region primer in conjunction with a V-primer adapter. TCRdb redid the calling of the reads with MiXCR, one entry per CDR3 protein. The repertoire holds some 45,000 distinct CDR3 sequences, with approximately 12% as singletons. The sample's time point: before trial treatment. The specimen comprised PBMCs, sampled before treatment. The receptors here all came from a female donor with ovarian cancer.

Worth noting for this clonotype: This likely reflects a read error, since a far larger clone is one base away. The chain is built from TRBV29-1 and TRBJ2-1; tentatively, D is TRBD2 (7 bases). This CDR3 has 12 amino acids. V was pared by 3 bases and J by 10 bases, with 13 bases between. The germline V gene has CDR1 SQVTM and CDR2 ANQGSEA. The chain's CDR3 is CSVERGGAEQFF. The CDR3 nucleotides are TGCAGCGTTGAGAGGGGGGGCGCGGAGCAGTTCTTC.

In its sample, this clonotype was seen many times. V gene TRBV13 combines with J gene TRBJ1-1; D unresolved. V was cut by 7 bases and J by 5 bases, with 11 bases left in between. This CDR3 contains 12 residues. CDR1 PRHDT and CDR2 FYEKMQ come from the germline V gene (reference sequence). In DNA, the CDR3 is TGTGCCAGCAATGGCCCGGAGACTGAAGCTTTCTTT. This encodes CASNGPETEAFF.

V usage is TRBV20-1 and J usage is TRBJ2-1; 12 positions match TRBD2. The trim removed 3 bases at V and 9 bases at J, leaving 6 bases unmatched. This CDR3 has 14 residues. CDR1 and CDR2 (germline): DFQATT, SNEGSKA (reference sequence). The CDR3 coding sequence is TGCAGTGCTAGGCGCGGACTAGCGGGACGTGAGCAGTTCTTC. It yields the protein CSARRGLAGREQFF.

A word on this clonotype: Only one base separates this from a far larger clonotype, so it likely reflects a read error. This chain uses TRBV10-3 with TRBJ2-3; 8 bases are shared with TRBD1. This CDR3 has 15 residues. V trimming: 3 bases; J trimming: 4 bases; junction bases outside the gene matches: 6. Germline CDR1 and CDR2: ENHRY and SYGVKD. CDR3: CAISEGTGGADTQYF. The CDR3 DNA reads TGTGCCATCAGTGAAGGCACAGGGGGTGCAGATACGCAGTATTTT.

This clonotype was seen many times. The gene calls are TRBV2 and TRBJ2-2; the D call may be TRBD1 or TRBD2 (5 bases each). Trimming removed 6 bases from V and 7 bases from J, with 15 bases in between. The CDR3 sequence is 14 residues long. Germline loops: CDR1 SNHLY, CDR2 FYNNEI. The DNA for the CDR3 is TGTGCCAGCAGGAACGAGGGGCGCTTCGGGGAGCTGTTTTTT. This gives the protein CASRNEGRFGELFF.

This clonotype was detected many times. This chain links TRBV28 with TRBJ2-2; unclear D gene. From germline, CDR1 is MDHEN and CDR2 SYDVKM. Trimming pared 5 bases from V and 0 bases from J, leaving 7 bases between. This CDR3 region has 14 residues. CDR3 residues: CASSPYTNTGELFF. The DNA for the CDR3 is TGTGCCAGCAGTCCATACACGAACACCGGGGAGCTGTTTTTT.

This clonotype was counted only a few times. The chain links TRBV27 to TRBJ1-5, with D possibly being TRBD1 (6 bases). In germline, CDR1 is MNHEY, CDR2 SMNVEV (reference sequence). V lost 7 bases and J 0 bases, leaving 13 bases between the germline ends. The length of the CDR3 is 15 residues. CDR3 region: CASMDRIYSNQPQHF. The CDR3, as DNA: TGTGCCAGCATGGACAGAATTTATAGCAATCAGCCCCAGCATTTT.

This clonotype was counted only a few times. The rearrangement uses TRBV5-1 and TRBJ1-4, with 8 bases aligning to TRBD1. This CDR3 is built from 18 residues. The V and J ends lost 3 bases and 2 bases, in that order; junction bases with no gene match: 12. Germline lookup yields CDR1 SGHRS and CDR2 YFSETQ. CDR3 nucleotides: TGCGCCAGCAGCTGGGGACAGGCCACGGTTGGGACTAATGAAAAACTGTTTTTT. Residues: CASSWGQATVGTNEKLFF. Variable domain in full (rest from reference TRBV5-1 and TRBJ1-4): KAGVTQTPRYLIKTRGQQVTLSCSPISGHRSVSWYQQTPGQGLQFLFEYFSETQRNKGNFPGRFSGRQFSNSRSEMNVSTLELGDSALYLCASSWGQATVGTNEKLFFGSGTQLSVL.

This clonotype was observed at least ten times. The V and J genes are TRBV10-3 and TRBJ2-1; 9 positions match TRBD1. Germline loops: CDR1 ENHRY, CDR2 SYGVKD. The CDR3 runs 15 residues. The J segment lost 8 bases and the V segment lost 4 bases, leaving 9 bases of the junction unmatched. CDR3 nucleotide sequence: TGTGCCATCAGTGTAGCTGACAGGGGGGTCGATGAGCAGTTCTTC. It translates to CAISVADRGVDEQFF.

The table lists this clonotype with many counts. The chain recombines TRBV12-3 or TRBV12-4 with TRBJ2-3; a weak D match, TRBD2 (6 bases). This CDR3 comprises 16 residues. Trimming removed 5 bases from V and 2 bases from J, with 17 bases in between. The CDR3 loop is CASSPRLVRATDTQYF. DNA of the CDR3: TGTGCCAGCAGTCCCAGACTAGTGAGGGCCACAGATACGCAGTATTTT.

This clonotype was counted at least ten times. The chain recombines TRBV10-3 with TRBJ2-1; a weak D match, TRBD2 (6 bases). Per the germline V gene, CDR1 is ENHRY and CDR2 is SYGVKD. The CDR3 has 9 residues. The V end was cut by 7 bases, the J end by 14 bases, with 9 bases between. CDR3 DNA sequence: TGTGCCATCATTCGCGGGGAGTTCTTC. It is translated as CAIIRGEFF.

This clonotype was observed many times. Written as DNA, the CDR3 is TGCGCCAGCACCTCGGGGCTAGCGGGGAGCCTCCAAGAGACCCAGTACTTC. As protein: CASTSGLAGSLQETQYF. The chain uses TRBV5-1 and TRBJ2-5; TRBD2 matches 9 bases. The germline CDR1 and CDR2 sequences are SGHRS and YFSETQ. CDR3 size: 17 residues. The V segment lost 6 bases and the J segment 1 base; nucleotides outside the gene matches: 13.

In its sample, this clonotype was seen many times. This chain connects TRBV4-1 to TRBJ2-7, with D perhaps matching TRBD2 (5 bases). V was shortened by 0 bases and J by 0 bases, with 12 bases between the two germline ends. Germline lookup yields CDR1 MGHRA and CDR2 YSYEKL. The CDR3 covers 16 residues. CDR3 amino acids: CASSQEGSGSSYEQYF. In DNA, the CDR3 is TGCGCCAGCAGCCAAGAAGGGAGCGGAAGCTCCTACGAGCAGTACTTC.

This clonotype was detected many times. The CDR3 DNA sequence: TGTGCCAGTAGTCTCCTAGCGGGAACGGTTGCAGATACGCAGTATTTT. It is translated as CASSLLAGTVADTQYF. The chain combines TRBV19 with TRBJ2-3; 9 nucleotides match TRBD2. V was pared by 5 bases and J by 4 bases, with 10 bases of the junction left unmatched. The CDR3 loop spans 16 amino acids. The germline V gene has CDR1 LNHDA and CDR2 SQIVND (reference sequence).

This clonotype has at least ten counts. The chain joins TRBV29-1 to TRBJ2-5, with TRBD1 as a possible D gene (7 bases). Germline V gene sequence: CDR1 SQVTM, CDR2 ANQGSEA. The CDR3 sequence is 13 residues long. Trimming took off 4 bases at V and 5 bases at J, with 14 bases between the two ends. The CDR3 coding sequence is TGCAGCGTTGGTGGAGGGGGCTATGAGACCCAGTACTTC. Translation gives CSVGGGGYETQYF. Full variable domain (remainder filled in from reference TRBV29-1 and TRBJ2-5): SAVISQKPSRDICQRGTSLTIQCQVDSQVTMMFWYRQQPGQSLTLIATANQGSEATYESGFVIDKFPISRPNLTFSTLTVSNMSPEDSSIYLCSVGGGGYETQYFGPGTRLLVL.

In this sample, this clonotype turned up many times. CDR3 protein: CASSFVGGDYGYTF. CDR3 DNA sequence: TGTGCCAGCAGTTTCGTAGGGGGGGACTATGGCTACACCTTC. The V call is TRBV27, the J call TRBJ1-2; tentatively, D is TRBD1 (6 bases). Trimming took off 3 bases at V and 3 bases at J, with 11 bases between the two ends. The germline CDR1 and CDR2 sequences are MNHEY and SMNVEV (reference sequence). The CDR3 has 14 amino acids.

This clonotype was picked up many times. V and J are TRBV5-4 and TRBJ2-1, with 7 nucleotides matching TRBD1. Germline-derived CDR1 and CDR2 are SGHNT and YYREEE (reference sequence). The CDR3 is 15 amino acids. J was trimmed by 4 bases and V by 0 bases; bases with no gene match: 4. The CDR3 region is CASSLAGTAYNEQFF. The CDR3 DNA sequence: TGTGCCAGCAGCTTGGCCGGGACAGCATACAATGAGCAGTTCTTC.

This clonotype was recorded at least ten times. The chain has TRBV5-1 and TRBJ2-7; D is possibly TRBD1 or TRBD2 (5 bases each). The V end was cut by 3 bases, the J end by 2 bases, with 15 bases between. The CDR3 has 15 amino acids. Germline CDR1 reads SGHRS; CDR2 reads YFSETQ. CDR3 sequence reads: CASSWDGTLPYEQYF. CDR3 nucleotide sequence: TGCGCCAGCAGCTGGGACGGGACCCTTCCCTACGAGCAGTACTTC.

This clonotype was counted at least ten times. The chain uses TRBV12-3 or TRBV12-4 and TRBJ1-1; 9 positions match TRBD1. Unmatched junction bases numbered 4, after V lost 5 bases and J lost 0 bases. The CDR3 is 15 amino acids. The CDR3 DNA reads as TGTGCCAGCAGTAACTGGGACAGGGTGAACACTGAAGCTTTCTTT. It yields the protein CASSNWDRVNTEAFF.

This clonotype was recorded many times. The rearrangement links TRBV5-6 to TRBJ1-2, with D possibly matching TRBD1 (5 bases). The CDR3 has 14 amino acids. The ends were cut back, 5 bases at V and 10 bases at J, with 21 bases in the middle. The germline V gene has CDR1 SGHDT and CDR2 YYEEEE. DNA for the CDR3: TGTGCCAGCAGAAAAGCTGGGGGAACCTACGCCTACACCTTC. Protein sequence: CASRKAGGTYAYTF.

This clonotype was observed many times. The V and J genes are TRBV7-9 and TRBJ2-1, with TRBD2 matching over 13 bases. CDR1 and CDR2 (germline): SEHNR, FQNEAQ (reference sequence). V dropped 4 bases and J dropped 9; count of bases not matched to a gene: 15. The CDR3 has 18 amino acids. The DNA for the CDR3 is TGTGCCAGCAGCTCAGAACCCGGGACTAGCGGGGCCGCCGGTGAGCAGTTCTTC. This encodes CASSSEPGTSGAAGEQFF. The full variable domain, with the rest looked up from reference TRBV7-9 and TRBJ2-1, is DTGVSQNPRHKITKRGQNVTFRCDPISEHNRLYWYRQTLGQGPEFLTYFQNEAQLEKSRLLSDRFSAERPKGSFSTLEIQRTEQGDSAMYLCASSSEPGTSGAAGEQFFGPGTRLTVL.

This clonotype was observed many times. V usage is TRBV3-1 and J usage is TRBJ1-2, with D unclear. With 3 bases removed from V and 6 bases from J, the gap between germline ends came to 5 bases. Per germline, CDR1 LGHDT and CDR2 YNNKEL (reference sequence). The CDR3 runs to 11 residues. The CDR3 region has the DNA TGTGCCAGCAGCCAGGGGAATGGCTACACCTTC. Its translation is CASSQGNGYTF. The variable domain in full, with the rest retrieved from reference TRBV3-1 and TRBJ1-2, is DTAVSQTPKYLVTQMGNDKSIKCEQNLGHDTMYWYKQDSKKFLKIMFSYNNKELIINETVPNRFSPKSPDKAHLNLHINSLELGDSAVYFCASSQGNGYTFGSGTRLTVV.

This clonotype occurred many times. The chain couples TRBV3-1 to TRBJ2-3, with 7 bases lining up with TRBD2. Germline V gene sequence: CDR1 LGHDT, CDR2 YNNKEL (reference sequence). The CDR3 is made up of 15 amino acids. Losses at the gene ends were 1 base for V and 7 bases for J; bases not matched to a gene: 8. The chain's CDR3 is CASSQGGSSEYTQYF. The CDR3 region has the DNA TGTGCCAGCAGCCAAGGCGGGAGTTCGGAATATACGCAGTATTTT.

In regard to this clonotype: A much larger clonotype is one base distant, so this may be a read error. V is TRBV27 and J is TRBJ2-1; no firm D call. V shed 4 bases and J shed 10 bases, with 14 bases lying between them. Germline assignment: CDR1 MNHEY and CDR2 SMNVEV (reference sequence). The CDR3 has 13 amino acids. CDR3 in amino acids: CASSWKSSYEQFF. CDR3 bases: TGTGCCAGCAGTTGGAAAAGCTCCTACGAGCAGTTCTTC.

This clonotype was picked up many times. The chain joins TRBV6-5 to TRBJ2-7; 11 bases are shared with TRBD2. CDR3 length: 15 amino acids. The V segment lost 6 bases and the J segment 6 bases; nucleotides outside the gene matches: 10. The germline V gene encodes CDR1 MNHEY and CDR2 SVGAGI. The CDR3: CASRRLAGPRSEQYF. The CDR3 coding sequence is TGTGCCAGCAGGAGACTAGCGGGGCCCCGGAGCGAGCAGTACTTC.

This clonotype was detected ten times or more. The chain uses TRBV10-3 and TRBJ2-4; tentative D call: TRBD1 (6 bases). V was trimmed by 5 bases and J by 0 bases, leaving 14 bases between them. Germline loops: CDR1 ENHRY, CDR2 SYGVKD. CDR3 size: 16 residues. This CDR3 reads CAISNTGTLAKNIQYF. CDR3 coding DNA: TGTGCCATCAGTAATACAGGGACGCTAGCCAAAAACATTCAGTACTTC.

This clonotype was counted a few times. The rearrangement links TRBV5-1 to TRBJ1-1, with a possible D match to TRBD1 (5 bases). Trimming cost V 9 bases and J 11 bases, with 20 bases left between them. The CDR3 has 12 amino acids. Germline CDR1 is SGHRS and CDR2 is YFSETQ. CDR3 DNA sequence: TGCGCCAAGGGCAGGGAGGCCAAGCTGGCTTTCTTT. Its translation is CAKGREAKLAFF.

This clonotype has ten or more counts. The V call is TRBV24-1, the J call TRBJ2-2; tentative D call: TRBD1 (6 bases). The CDR3 spans 13 residues. The V and J ends lost 10 bases and 3 bases respectively, with 11 bases between them. Germline CDR1 reads KGHDR; CDR2 reads SFDVKD. In DNA form, the CDR3 reads TGTGCCACTAGCAGGGGAGACACCGGGGAGCTGTTTTTT. As protein: CATSRGDTGELFF.